This T cell receptor (beta chain) appears in the sequencing data of a study of cytomegalovirus exposure and HLA in healthy donors. About this clone itself: Its antigen is not identified. The junction shows a germline mismatch at one end, possibly a read error.

In the PCR, 60 Vbeta and 13 Jbeta primers were used. The data were produced by immunoSEQ multiplex PCR, yet TCRdb's version contains in-frame clones alone and is incomplete. The table has a few hundred thousand clones, 65% to 90% seen once. Overall study results and limits: Later on, a genetic analysis was performed. It linked a missense variant in DCLRE1C with V- and J-gene trimming of TCR beta. Immune exposure data for these donors was limited to CMV serostatus. A later analysis found TCR association rates differed by HLA locus, highest for DRB1 and lowest for HLA-C. The productive fraction for most TCR beta V segments was about 90% or about 30% in an earlier analysis.

The CDR3 is 12 amino acids. CDR1 and CDR2 (germline): GTSNPN, SVGIG (reference sequence). The receptor's source is a girl aged 10 to 17 in good health and CMV-seronegative. J is TRBJ1-1 and V is TRBV30; no clear D. The sample taken for sequencing was PBMCs. CDR3 bases: TGTGCCTGGAGTGAGAGGAACGCTGAAGCTTTCTTT. It specifies CAWSERNAEAFF.